The clone carrying this T cell receptor beta chain came up a few times. Its antigen is not known. The sample is drawn from a study of vaccination and CD4 T cells after COVID-19. Specified treatment: approximately 9-day PBMC culture with coronavirus spike peptide pools or control peptides (ViraFEST assay). One should note that the unexposed donor's CD4+ T cells were collected before the COVID-19 pandemic (2011-2018). ViraFEST used peptide pools to expand antigen-specific T cells before TCR sequencing. IL-2 at about 10 IU/ml and peptide pools at approximately 10 ug/ml were added to PBMCs cultured at roughly 2.1 million per well. Half-medium changes with fresh IL-2 medium occurred on days 3 and 7. Negative selection was the method that isolated CD4+ T cells after less than 13 days of culture. Between the trimmed V and J ends, which lost 0 bases and 3 bases, there was a span of 8 bases. Germline CDR1 reads MNHEY; CDR2 reads SVGAGI. The CDR3 consists of 14 residues.

Researchers used the Oncomine TCR Beta short-read assay to sequence DNA from cultured CD4+ T cells. Scientists extracted genomic DNA from CD4+ T cells grown in culture. In TCRdb, the PCR reads were re-called with MiXCR into one record per CDR3 protein. The table lists 9,500 to 14,000 distinct CDR3 sequences, about 39% of them singletons. The receptor's source is a human donor in good health. Material for sequencing was CD4+ T cells from blood, cultured in vitro. The chain employs TRBV6-5 and TRBJ1-2; TRBD1 is a possible D gene (5 bases). The CDR3 nucleotides are TGTGCCAGCAGTTACTCGGGGGTAGACTATGGCTACACCTTC. It translates to CASSYSGVDYGYTF.